A selection of T cell receptor beta chains follows, all from one sample in a study of blood T cell repertoires in COVID-19. Clones were read by immunoSEQ multiplex PCR, and TCRdb kept only the in-frame ones, dropping some. The sample shows some 64,000 clones, roughly 84% of them seen only once. Sequenced: peripheral blood. The receptors shown here come from a man aged 60 to 69 with COVID-19, enrolled during active disease. Both conserved end residues are part of each CDR3. Each record gives: clone size, D gene, V gene, J gene, CDR3 DNA, CDR3 protein. The D gene is left open where the match is weak. Some rows mark clone size as missing; the rest say once, few, many or name a class of expanded clone.

>-|-|TRBV10-3|TRBJ1-2
TGTGCCATCAAAGACGGCCAGGTTCATGGCTACACCTTC
CAIKDGQVHGYTF
>-|TRBD1|TRBV9|TRBJ1-1
TGTGCCAGCAGCGTCCACCGGGACAGTGGTGAAGCTTTCTTT
CASSVHRDSGEAFF
>-|-|TRBV5-1|TRBJ1-1
TGCGCCAGCAGCTTGGCCCTCGCAGGGGAGGGGAACACTGAAGCTTTCTTT
CASSLALAGEGNTEAFF
>once|TRBD1|TRBV2|TRBJ1-4
TGTGCCAGCAGACCAACAGGGGGAGGTAATGAAAAACTGTTTTTT
CASRPTGGGNEKLFF
>-|-|TRBV10-3|TRBJ2-4
TGTGCCATCAGGGAGTCTGGGGCTTCTGGCATTCAGTACTTC
CAIRESGASGIQYF
>-|TRBD2|TRBV20-1|TRBJ2-5
TGCAGTGCTAGTGATAGTAGCGGGCACCAAGAGACCCAGTACTTC
CSASDSSGHQETQYF
>-|-|TRBV7-2|TRBJ1-6
TGTGCCAGCAGCCATACAACAGGAGATAATTCACCCCTCCACTTT
CASSHTTGDNSPLHF
>-|-|TRBV30|TRBJ1-5
TGTGCCTTCGGACATCTTGATCAGCCCCAGCATTTT
CAFGHLDQPQHF
>-|TRBD1|TRBV5-1|TRBJ1-1
TGCGCCAGCAGCTTGGCCGGGGTGTCAGGGGGCTTGAACACTGAAGCTTTCTTT
CASSLAGVSGGLNTEAFF
>-|-|TRBV28|TRBJ1-2
TGTGCCAGCAGTTTAGGAGGTACGAACTATGGCTACACCTTC
CASSLGGTNYGYTF
>-|-|TRBV10-3|TRBJ1-1
TGTGCCATCAAAAGTACGGTGGACACTGAAGCTTTCTTT
CAIKSTVDTEAFF
>-|-|TRBV12-3/TRBV12-4|TRBJ2-7
TGTGCCAGCAGTGCCGGGACTTACTACGAGCAGTACTTC
CASSAGTYYEQYF
>-|TRBD1|TRBV2|TRBJ2-3
TGTGCCAGCACCGGGACAGGGGTAGAGGGAGATACGCAGTATTTT
CASTGTGVEGDTQYF
>-|TRBD2|TRBV19|TRBJ2-7
TGTGCCAGTAGACCTAGCGGTAACTCCTACGAGCAGTACTTC
CASRPSGNSYEQYF
>-|TRBD2|TRBV3-1/TRBV3-2|TRBJ2-5
TGTGCCAGCAGCCAAGTGGCTAGCGGGGGGACTTACGAAGAGACCCAGTACTTC
CASSQVASGGTYEETQYF
>-|TRBD1|TRBV18|TRBJ2-1
TGTGCCAGCTCACTTTCGACAGGGGGCTCCTACAATGAGCAGTTCTTC
CASSLSTGGSYNEQFF
>-|-|TRBV7-9|TRBJ1-4
TGTGCCAGCAGCTTAAGGAGGTCTGAAAAACTGTTTTTT
CASSLRRSEKLFF
>-|-|TRBV11-2|TRBJ1-4
TGTGCCAGCAGCTTAGATCTAAACAGTGAAAAACTGTTTTTT
CASSLDLNSEKLFF
>-|TRBD1|TRBV5-1|TRBJ2-7
TGCGCCAGCAGCTTGATGGGGGACAGGCCATACGAGCAGTACTTC
CASSLMGDRPYEQYF
>-|-|TRBV7-9|TRBJ2-5
TGTGCCAGCAGCTTAGGATCGCCTAGCACAGAGACCCAGTACTTC
CASSLGSPSTETQYF
>once|TRBD1|TRBV2|TRBJ1-3
TGTGCCAGCAGTCTAGACAGGGGTTCCGGAAACACCATATATTTT
CASSLDRGSGNTIYF
>-|-|TRBV4-1|TRBJ2-5
TGCGCCAGCAGCCCCAATCGAGAGGTCCAAGAGACCCAGTACTTC
CASSPNREVQETQYF
>-|-|TRBV7-7|TRBJ2-2
TGTGCCAGCAGCTCGAACAGGCAATCCGGGGAGCTGTTTTTT
CASSSNRQSGELFF
>-|TRBD2|TRBV19|TRBJ2-7
TGTGCCAGTAGTGCGGGGGGCGGCGCCTACGAGCAGTACTTC
CASSAGGGAYEQYF
>-|TRBD1|TRBV28|TRBJ2-7
TGTGCCAGCAGTTTAAAAAAGTGGACAGGGGACGAGCAGTACTTC
CASSLKKWTGDEQYF
>few|-|TRBV7-2|TRBJ1-5
TGTGCCAGCAGCTTCAAGGTCGAGGTTGCGGGCAATCAGCCCCAGCATTTT
CASSFKVEVAGNQPQHF
>-|-|TRBV4-1|TRBJ2-5
TGCGCCAGCAGCCAAGATTTGAGCGGGTCCCAAGAGACCCAGTACTTC
CASSQDLSGSQETQYF
>-|-|TRBV6-5|TRBJ1-5
TGTGCCAGCAGCCGGGGGGACAATCAGCCCCAGCATTTT
CASSRGDNQPQHF
>-|TRBD2|TRBV23-1|TRBJ2-2
TGCGCCAGCAGTCAAGGACTAGCGGAGAACACCGGGGAGCTGTTTTTT
CASSQGLAENTGELFF
>-|-|TRBV3-1/TRBV3-2|TRBJ2-7
TGTGCCAGCAGCCAAGATCTACCGGGTTTCTACGAGCAGTACTTC
CASSQDLPGFYEQYF
>-|TRBD1|TRBV7-2|TRBJ1-4
TGTGCCAGCAGCTTGACAGGGTTTCGGGAAAAACTGTTTTTT
CASSLTGFREKLFF
>-|-|TRBV2|TRBJ1-6
TGTGCCAGCATTCGTCAGGATAATTCACCCCTCCACTTT
CASIRQDNSPLHF
>-|TRBD2|TRBV7-9|TRBJ2-1
TGTGCCAGCAGCTCCCTAGCGGGGGCTGGCAATGAGCAGTTCTTC
CASSSLAGAGNEQFF
>-|-|TRBV19|TRBJ1-2
TGTGCCAGCAACCAGGGTCTAGGCGGCTACACCTTC
CASNQGLGGYTF
>-|-|TRBV12-5|TRBJ1-3
TGTGCTAGTGGCCGGGACACCCAGGGGAACACCATATATTTT
CASGRDTQGNTIYF
>-|TRBD1|TRBV28|TRBJ1-4
TGTGCCGGAAGGAGACAGGGGACTAATGAAAAACTGTTTTTT
CAGRRQGTNEKLFF
>-|-|TRBV6-5|TRBJ1-1
TGTGCCAGCAGTTACTCAGCACTTATGAACACTGAAGCTTTCTTT
CASSYSALMNTEAFF
>-|-|TRBV7-2|TRBJ1-6
TGTGCCAGCAGCTTTCCCGATTCACCCCTCCACTTT
CASSFPDSPLHF
>once|-|TRBV18|TRBJ2-1
TGTGCCAGCTCACCTAATGTAGATGAGCAGTTCTTC
CASSPNVDEQFF
>-|-|TRBV24-1|TRBJ2-5
TGTGCCACCAGTGATTTGCAGCGGACCCAGTACTTC
CATSDLQRTQYF
>-|TRBD1|TRBV24-1|TRBJ2-3
TGTGCCACCAGTGAGCCGGGACAGGGGGCAGATACGCAGTATTTT
CATSEPGQGADTQYF
>-|TRBD1|TRBV9|TRBJ1-6
TGTGCCAGCAGAGGGACCGGGACAGGGGTAAATTCACCCCTCCACTTT
CASRGTGTGVNSPLHF
>once|-|TRBV7-9|TRBJ1-1
TGTGCCAGCAGCTTAGTCCCGGGGACATCTACCCCTGAAGCTTTCTTT
CASSLVPGTSTPEAFF
>-|TRBD1|TRBV2|TRBJ1-4
TGTGCCAGCAATGGACAGGGAACTAATGAAAAACTGTTTTTT
CASNGQGTNEKLFF
>-|-|TRBV6-6|TRBJ2-3
TGTGCCAGCAGCGATCATAGGAGACGTCTCAGCGTCCGAGGTGGCACAGATACGCAGTATTTT
CASSDHRRRLSVRGGTDTQYF
>once|TRBD1|TRBV10-1|TRBJ2-7
TGCGCCAGCAGTGAGCCCGGGCGGACAGGGGTGTACGAGCAGTACTTC
CASSEPGRTGVYEQYF
>-|-|TRBV10-1|TRBJ1-5
TGCGCCAGCAGTGAGTCGGGGGGTAGTGACAATCAGCCCCAGCATTTT
CASSESGGSDNQPQHF